What follows describes a single T cell receptor beta chain. Its antigen is undetermined. The data are from a study of regulatory and conventional T cells in RAG deficiency. Regarding the study as a whole: Control T-cell subsets had markedly higher Shannon entropy and lower Simpson indices than RAG-deficient patients. In Omenn syndrome, sorted "Tregs" may be peripherally activated cells. Shorter CDR3s in all patient subsets; >80% Treg-Tconv overlap in Omenn. Other subsets showed roughly 9.9-fold reductions, but Treg unique TCR beta sequences fell 95 to 100-fold in these patients.

The CDR3 is 15 residues long. The germline V and J ends were trimmed by 5 bases and 1 base, with 14 bases remaining between them. In germline, CDR1 is SEHNR, CDR2 FQNEAQ (reference sequence). Assay: immunoSEQ multiplex PCR; the TCRdb copy retains only in-frame clones and omits some. The sample has about 50,000 clones, just under 90% seen once. Genomic DNA came from blood conventional CD4+ T cells gated CD25-low CD127-high. The same data also contributed to another study, on regulatory T cells. That publication notes: Amplification used 52 TRBV primers and 13 TRBJ primers.

V is TRBV7-9 and J is TRBJ1-2; the D is unclear. The source of this sequence is a human donor in good health. The sequenced material came from CD4+ effector T cells sorted from blood. CDR3 sequence (DNA): TGTGCCAGCAGCCAACAAGGGCTGGGTAACTATGGCTACACCTTC. This encodes CASSQQGLGNYGYTF.